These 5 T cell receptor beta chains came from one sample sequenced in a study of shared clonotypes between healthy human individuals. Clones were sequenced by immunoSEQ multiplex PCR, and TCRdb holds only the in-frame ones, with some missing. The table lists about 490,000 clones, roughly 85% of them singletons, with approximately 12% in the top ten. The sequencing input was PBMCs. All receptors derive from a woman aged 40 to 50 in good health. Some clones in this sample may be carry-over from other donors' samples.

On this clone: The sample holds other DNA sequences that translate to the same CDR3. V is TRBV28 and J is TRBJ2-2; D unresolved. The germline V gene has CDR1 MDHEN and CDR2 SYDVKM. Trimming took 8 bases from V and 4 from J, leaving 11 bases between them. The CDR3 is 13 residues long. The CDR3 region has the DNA TGTGCCAGCGGGCTCGGGTCCACCGGGGAGCTGTTTTTT. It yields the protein CASGLGSTGELFF. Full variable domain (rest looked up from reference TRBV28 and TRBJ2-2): DVKVTQSSRYLVKRTGEKVFLECVQDMDHENMFWYRQDPGLGLRLIYFSYDVKMKEKGDIPEGYSVSREKKERFSLILESASTNQTSMYLCASGLGSTGELFFGEGSRLTVL.

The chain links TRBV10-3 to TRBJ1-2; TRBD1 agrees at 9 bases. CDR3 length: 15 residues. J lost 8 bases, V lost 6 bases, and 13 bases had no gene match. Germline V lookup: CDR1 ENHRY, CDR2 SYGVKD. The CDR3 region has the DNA TGTGCCATCAGCTTCGGGACAGGGCTTTCGCGAGGCTACACCTTC. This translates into CAISFGTGLSRGYTF.

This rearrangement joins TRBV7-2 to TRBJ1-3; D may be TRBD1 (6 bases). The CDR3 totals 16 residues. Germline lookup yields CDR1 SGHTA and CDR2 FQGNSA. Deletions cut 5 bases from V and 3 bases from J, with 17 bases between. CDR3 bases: TGTGCCAGCAGCAGGGAGCAGGGGTCTATTGGAAACACCATATATTTT. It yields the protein CASSREQGSIGNTIYF.

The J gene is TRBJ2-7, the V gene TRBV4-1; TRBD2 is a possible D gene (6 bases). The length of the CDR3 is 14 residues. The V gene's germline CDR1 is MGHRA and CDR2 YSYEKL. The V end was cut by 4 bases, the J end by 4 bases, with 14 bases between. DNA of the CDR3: TGCGCCAGCAGCCCGCGGGATGGGGGTTACGAGCAGTACTTC. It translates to CASSPRDGGYEQYF.

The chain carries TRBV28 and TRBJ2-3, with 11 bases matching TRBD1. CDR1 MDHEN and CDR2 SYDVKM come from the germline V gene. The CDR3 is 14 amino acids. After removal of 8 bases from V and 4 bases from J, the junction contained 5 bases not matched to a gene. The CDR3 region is CASGDRGIADTQYF. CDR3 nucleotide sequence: TGTGCCAGCGGGGACAGGGGGATCGCAGATACGCAGTATTTT.